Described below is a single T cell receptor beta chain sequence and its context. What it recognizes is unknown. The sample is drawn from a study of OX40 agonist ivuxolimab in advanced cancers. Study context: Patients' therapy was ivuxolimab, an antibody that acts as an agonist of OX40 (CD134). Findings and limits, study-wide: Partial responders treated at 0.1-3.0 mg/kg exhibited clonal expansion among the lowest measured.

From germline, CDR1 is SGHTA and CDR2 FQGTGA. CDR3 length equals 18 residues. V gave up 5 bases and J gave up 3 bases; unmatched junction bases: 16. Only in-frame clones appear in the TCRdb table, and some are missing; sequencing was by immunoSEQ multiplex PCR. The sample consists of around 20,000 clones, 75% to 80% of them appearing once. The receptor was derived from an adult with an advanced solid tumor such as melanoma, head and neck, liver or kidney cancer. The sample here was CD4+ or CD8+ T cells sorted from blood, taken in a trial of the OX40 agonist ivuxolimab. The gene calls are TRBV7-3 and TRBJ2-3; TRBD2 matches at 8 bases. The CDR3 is CASSPFRPTAGVTDTQYF. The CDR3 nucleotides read TGTGCCAGCAGCCCATTTCGTCCGACAGCGGGAGTAACAGATACGCAGTATTTT.